This T cell receptor beta chain was captured by sequencing in a study of T cell responses to AZD1222 COVID-19 vaccine. Whole-study results and caveats: White British ancestry dominated among donors, who included more females, and clonal diversity was possibly underestimated. Along spike, vaccine-associated CD4 TCRs were found throughout, with dominance at 160-218 and 743-854. Spike-specific TCR breadth and depth rose after two AZD1222 doses.

Pooled together were second doses at about 4 or about 12 weeks. Remarks on this clone: Its antigen is as yet unknown.

The CDR3 extends over 17 amino acids. Per the germline V gene, CDR1 is SEHNR and CDR2 is FQNEAQ (reference sequence). V was cut by 6 bases and J by 0 bases, with 15 bases left in between. Data came from immunoSEQ multiplex PCR; TCRdb stores just in-frame clones and leaves some out. The repertoire holds over 65,000 clones, approximately 89% seen once, with roughly 5% in the top ten. This rearrangement joins TRBV7-9 to TRBJ2-6; D may be TRBD1 (6 bases). The source of this sequence is an adult who received the AZD1222 COVID-19 vaccine. Sequencing used peripheral blood, obtained 28 days after the second AZD1222 dose. The CDR3 DNA is TGTGCCAGCAGTTCCGGGACAATGAGCTCTGGGGCCAACGTCCTGACTTTC. Its translation is CASSSGTMSSGANVLTF.